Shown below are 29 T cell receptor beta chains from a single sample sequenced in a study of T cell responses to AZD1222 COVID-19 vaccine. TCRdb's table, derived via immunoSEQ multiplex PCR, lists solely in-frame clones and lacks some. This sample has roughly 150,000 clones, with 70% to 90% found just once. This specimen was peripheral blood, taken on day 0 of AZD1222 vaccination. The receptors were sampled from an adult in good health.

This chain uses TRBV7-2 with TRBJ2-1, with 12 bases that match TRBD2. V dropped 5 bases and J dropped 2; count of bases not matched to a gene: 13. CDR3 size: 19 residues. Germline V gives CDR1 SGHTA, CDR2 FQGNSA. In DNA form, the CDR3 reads TGTGCCAGCAGCACCCGACTAGCGGGGGCACAGTCAGCCTACAATGAGCAGTTCTTC. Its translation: CASSTRLAGAQSAYNEQFF.

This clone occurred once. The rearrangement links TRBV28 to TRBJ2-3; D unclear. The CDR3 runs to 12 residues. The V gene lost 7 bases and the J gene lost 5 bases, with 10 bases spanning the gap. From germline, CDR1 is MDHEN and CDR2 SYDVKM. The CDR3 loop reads CASTAGRDTQYF. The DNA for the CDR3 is TGTGCCAGCACCGCCGGGCGAGATACGCAGTATTTT.

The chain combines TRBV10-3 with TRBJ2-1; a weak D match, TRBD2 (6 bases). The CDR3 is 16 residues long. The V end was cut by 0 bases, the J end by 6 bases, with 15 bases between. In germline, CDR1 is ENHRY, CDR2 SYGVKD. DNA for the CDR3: TGTGCCATCAGTGAGTCGGGGACCCCCGGGGGCAATGAGCAGTTCTTC. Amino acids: CAISESGTPGGNEQFF.

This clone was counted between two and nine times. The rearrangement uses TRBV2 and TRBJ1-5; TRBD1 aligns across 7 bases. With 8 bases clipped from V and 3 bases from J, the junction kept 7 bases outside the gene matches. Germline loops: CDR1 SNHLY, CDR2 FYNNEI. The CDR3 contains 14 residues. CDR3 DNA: TGTGCCAGCGCCCGGGACAGCTCCAATCAGCCCCAGCATTTT. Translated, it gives CASARDSSNQPQHF.

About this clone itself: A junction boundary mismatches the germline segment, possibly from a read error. The CDR3 is CASTLVVGGISTEAFF. CDR3 nucleotide sequence: TGCGCCAGCACCTTGGTGGTCGGGGGTATCAGCACTGAAGCTTTCTTT. V is TRBV5-1 and J is TRBJ1-1; D perhaps matches TRBD1 (5 bases). The CDR3 has 16 amino acids. Germline V gene lookup returns CDR1 SGHRS and CDR2 YFSETQ.

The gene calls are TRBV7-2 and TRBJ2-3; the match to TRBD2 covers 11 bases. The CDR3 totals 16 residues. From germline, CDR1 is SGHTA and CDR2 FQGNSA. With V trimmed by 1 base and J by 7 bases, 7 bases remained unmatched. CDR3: CASSLVASGRIYTQYF. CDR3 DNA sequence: TGTGCCAGCAGCTTAGTGGCTAGCGGGAGGATTTATACGCAGTATTTT. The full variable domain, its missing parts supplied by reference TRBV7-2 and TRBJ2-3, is GAGVSQSPSNKVTEKGKDVELRCDPISGHTALYWYRQSLGQGLEFLIYFQGNSAPDKSGLPSDRFSAERTGGSVSTLTIQRTQQEDSAVYLCASSLVASGRIYTQYFGPGTRLTVL.

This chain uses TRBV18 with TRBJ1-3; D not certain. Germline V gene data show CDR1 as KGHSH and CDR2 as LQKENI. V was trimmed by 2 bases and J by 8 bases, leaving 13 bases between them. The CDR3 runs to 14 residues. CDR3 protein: CASSPSPDGHTIYF. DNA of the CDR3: TGTGCCAGCTCACCATCCCCAGACGGACACACCATATATTTT. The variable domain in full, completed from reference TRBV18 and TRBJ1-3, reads NAGVMQNPRHLVRRRGQEARLRCSPMKGHSHVYWYRQLPEEGLKFMVYLQKENIIDESGMPKERFSAEFPKEGPSILRIQQVVRGDSAAYFCASSPSPDGHTIYFGEGSWLTVV.

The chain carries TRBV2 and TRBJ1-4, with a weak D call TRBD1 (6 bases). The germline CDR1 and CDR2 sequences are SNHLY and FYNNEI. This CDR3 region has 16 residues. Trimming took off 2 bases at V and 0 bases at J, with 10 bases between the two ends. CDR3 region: CASSETGFATNEKLFF. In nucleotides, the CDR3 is TGTGCCAGCAGTGAAACAGGGTTTGCAACTAATGAAAAACTGTTTTTT.

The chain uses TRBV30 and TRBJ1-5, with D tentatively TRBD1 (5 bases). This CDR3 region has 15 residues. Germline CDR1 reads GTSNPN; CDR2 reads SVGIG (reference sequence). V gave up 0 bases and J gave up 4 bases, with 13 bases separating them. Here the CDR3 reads CAWSVARQQNQPQHF. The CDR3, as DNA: TGTGCCTGGAGTGTCGCGAGACAGCAAAATCAGCCCCAGCATTTT.

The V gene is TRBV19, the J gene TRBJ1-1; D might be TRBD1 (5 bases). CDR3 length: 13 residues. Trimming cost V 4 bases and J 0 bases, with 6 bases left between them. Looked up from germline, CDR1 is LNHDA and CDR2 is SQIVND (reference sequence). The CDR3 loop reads CASSRGLNTEAFF. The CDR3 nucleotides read TGTGCCAGTAGTAGGGGCCTGAACACTGAAGCTTTCTTT.

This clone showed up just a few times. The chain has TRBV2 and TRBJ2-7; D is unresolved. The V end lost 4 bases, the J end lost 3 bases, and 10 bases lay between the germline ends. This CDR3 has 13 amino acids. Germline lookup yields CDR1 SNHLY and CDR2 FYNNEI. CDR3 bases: TGTGCCAGCAGTGTTCTCCGGAGCTACGAGCAGTACTTC. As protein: CASSVLRSYEQYF. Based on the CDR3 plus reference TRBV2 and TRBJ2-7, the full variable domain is EPEVTQTPSHQVTQMGQEVILRCVPISNHLYFYWYRQILGQKVEFLVSFYNNEISEKSEIFDDQFSVERPDGSNFTLKIRSTKLEDSAMYFCASSVLRSYEQYFGPGTRLTVT.

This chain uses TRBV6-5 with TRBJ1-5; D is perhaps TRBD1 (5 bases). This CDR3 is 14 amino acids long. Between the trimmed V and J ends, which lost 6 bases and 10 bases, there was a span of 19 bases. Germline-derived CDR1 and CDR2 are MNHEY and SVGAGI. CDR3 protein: CASRPTGSWGPQHF. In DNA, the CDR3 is TGTGCCAGCAGACCTACTGGGTCCTGGGGCCCCCAGCATTTT.

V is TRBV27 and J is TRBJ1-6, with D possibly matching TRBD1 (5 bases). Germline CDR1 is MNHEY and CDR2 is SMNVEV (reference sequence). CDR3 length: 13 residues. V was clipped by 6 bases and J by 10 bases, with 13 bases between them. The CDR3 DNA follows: TGTGCCAGCAGGCCAGGGTTAGAGTCACCCCTCCACTTT. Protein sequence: CASRPGLESPLHF.

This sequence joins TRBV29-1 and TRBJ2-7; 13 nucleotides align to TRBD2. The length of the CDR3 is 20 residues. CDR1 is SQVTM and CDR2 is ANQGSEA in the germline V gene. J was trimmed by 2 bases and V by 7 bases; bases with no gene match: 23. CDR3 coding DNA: TGCAGCGGCCTTAGCACCCGGGTAGGGACTAGCGGGGATATAACCTACGAGCAGTACTTC. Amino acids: CSGLSTRVGTSGDITYEQYF.

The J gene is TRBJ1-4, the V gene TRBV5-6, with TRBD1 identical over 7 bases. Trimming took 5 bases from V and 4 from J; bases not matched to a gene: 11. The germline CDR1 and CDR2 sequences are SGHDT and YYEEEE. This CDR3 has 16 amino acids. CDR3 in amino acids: CASSKGATTLNEKLFF. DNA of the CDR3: TGTGCCAGCAGTAAGGGGGCTACGACTCTTAATGAAAAACTGTTTTTT.

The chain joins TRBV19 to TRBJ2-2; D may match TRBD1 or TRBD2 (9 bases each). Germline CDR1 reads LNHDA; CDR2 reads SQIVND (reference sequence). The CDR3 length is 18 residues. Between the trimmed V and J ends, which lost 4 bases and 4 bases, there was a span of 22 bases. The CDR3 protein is CASSKTGGLAGITGELFF. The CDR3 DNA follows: TGTGCCAGTAGTAAAACAGGGGGCCTAGCGGGGATCACCGGGGAGCTGTTTTTT.

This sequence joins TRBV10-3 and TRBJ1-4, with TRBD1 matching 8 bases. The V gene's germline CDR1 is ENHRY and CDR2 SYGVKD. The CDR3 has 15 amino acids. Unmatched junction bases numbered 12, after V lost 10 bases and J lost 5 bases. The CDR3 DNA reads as TGTGCCAGCTCGGACAGGGCGACCGGGAATGAAAAACTGTTTTTT. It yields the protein CASSDRATGNEKLFF.

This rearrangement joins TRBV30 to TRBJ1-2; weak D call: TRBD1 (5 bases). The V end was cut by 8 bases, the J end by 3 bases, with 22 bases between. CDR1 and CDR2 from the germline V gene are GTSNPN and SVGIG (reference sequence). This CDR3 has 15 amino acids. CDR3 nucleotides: TGTGCCCGCTTGGAATGGGGGTCTACGGACTATGGCTACACCTTC. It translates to CARLEWGSTDYGYTF.

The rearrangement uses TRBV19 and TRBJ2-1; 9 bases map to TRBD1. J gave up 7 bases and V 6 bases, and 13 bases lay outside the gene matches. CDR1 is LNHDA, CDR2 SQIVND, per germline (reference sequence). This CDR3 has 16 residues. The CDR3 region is CASRDPGTGIVNEQFF. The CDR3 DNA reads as TGTGCCAGTAGGGATCCCGGGACAGGGATTGTTAATGAGCAGTTCTTC. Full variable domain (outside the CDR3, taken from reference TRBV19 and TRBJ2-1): DGGITQSPKYLFRKEGQNVTLSCEQNLNHDAMYWYRQDPGQGLRLIYYSQIVNDFQKGDIAEGYSVSREKKESFPLTVTSAQKNPTAFYLCASRDPGTGIVNEQFFGPGTRLTVL.

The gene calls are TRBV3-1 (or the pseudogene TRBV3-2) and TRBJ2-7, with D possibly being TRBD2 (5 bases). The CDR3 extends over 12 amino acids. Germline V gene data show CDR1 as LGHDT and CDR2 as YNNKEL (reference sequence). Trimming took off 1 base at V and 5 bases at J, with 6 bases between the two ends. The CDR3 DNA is TGTGCCAGCAGCCAAGTAGCGAACGAGCAGTACTTC. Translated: CASSQVANEQYF.

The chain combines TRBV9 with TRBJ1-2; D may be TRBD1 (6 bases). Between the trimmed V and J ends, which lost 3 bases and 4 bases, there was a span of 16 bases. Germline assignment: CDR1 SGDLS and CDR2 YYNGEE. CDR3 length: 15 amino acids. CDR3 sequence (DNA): TGTGCCAGCAGCGGGGGGGGCCAGGGTGGCTATGGCTACACCTTC. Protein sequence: CASSGGGQGGYGYTF.

The CDR3 loop reads CASSSNTGFEKLFF. CDR3 nucleotide sequence: TGCGCCAGCAGCTCGAATACGGGGTTTGAAAAACTGTTTTTT. V gene TRBV5-1 combines with J gene TRBJ1-4; no reliable D call. Trimming stripped 3 bases from V and 7 bases from J, with 13 bases between. Germline V CDR1 and CDR2: SGHRS, YFSETQ. This CDR3 is built from 14 residues.

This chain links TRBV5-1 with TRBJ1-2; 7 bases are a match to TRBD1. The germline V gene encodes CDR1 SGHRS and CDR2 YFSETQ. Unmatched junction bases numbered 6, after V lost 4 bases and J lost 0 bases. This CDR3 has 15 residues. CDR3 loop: CASSPVTGSNYGYTF. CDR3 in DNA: TGCGCCAGCAGCCCCGTGACAGGGTCTAACTATGGCTACACCTTC.

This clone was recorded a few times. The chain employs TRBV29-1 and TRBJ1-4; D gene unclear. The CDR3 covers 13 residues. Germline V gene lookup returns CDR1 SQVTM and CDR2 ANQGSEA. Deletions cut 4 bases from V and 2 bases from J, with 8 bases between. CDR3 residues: CSVGPATNEKLFF. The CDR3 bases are TGCAGCGTTGGACCTGCCACTAATGAAAAACTGTTTTTT.

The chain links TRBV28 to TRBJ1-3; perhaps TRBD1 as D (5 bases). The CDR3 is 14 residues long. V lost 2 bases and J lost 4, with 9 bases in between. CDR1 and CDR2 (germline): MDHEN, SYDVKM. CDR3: CASSLGGTGNTIYF. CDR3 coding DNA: TGTGCCAGCAGTTTAGGGGGAACCGGAAACACCATATATTTT. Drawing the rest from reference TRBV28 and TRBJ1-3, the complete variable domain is DVKVTQSSRYLVKRTGEKVFLECVQDMDHENMFWYRQDPGLGLRLIYFSYDVKMKEKGDIPEGYSVSREKKERFSLILESASTNQTSMYLCASSLGGTGNTIYFGEGSWLTVV.

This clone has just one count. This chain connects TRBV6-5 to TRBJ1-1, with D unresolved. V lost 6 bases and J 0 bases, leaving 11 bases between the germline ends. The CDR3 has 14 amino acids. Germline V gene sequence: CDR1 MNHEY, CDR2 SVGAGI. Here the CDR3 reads CASRAKGMNTEAFF. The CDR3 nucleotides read TGTGCCAGCAGGGCCAAGGGAATGAACACTGAAGCTTTCTTT.

The CDR3 region has the DNA TGTGCCGGCCTGGCGGCTTGCGGGAGGACCCACGAGCAGTACTTC. This translates into CAGLAACGRTHEQYF. The chain carries TRBV21-1 and TRBJ2-7; TRBD2, the table's D call, was not compared with the DNA. TRBV21-1 is a listed pseudogene. The CDR3 is 15 residues long.

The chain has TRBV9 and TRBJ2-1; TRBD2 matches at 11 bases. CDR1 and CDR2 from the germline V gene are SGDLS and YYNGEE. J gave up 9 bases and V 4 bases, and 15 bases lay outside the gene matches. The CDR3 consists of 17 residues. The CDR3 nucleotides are TGTGCCAGCAGCCCCCGACTAGCGGGGACTCGTCTGGGTGAGCAGTTCTTC. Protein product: CASSPRLAGTRLGEQFF.

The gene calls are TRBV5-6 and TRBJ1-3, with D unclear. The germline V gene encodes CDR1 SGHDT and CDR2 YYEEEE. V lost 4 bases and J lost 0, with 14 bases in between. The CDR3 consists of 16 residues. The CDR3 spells CASSPTAKISGNTIYF. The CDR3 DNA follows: TGTGCCAGCAGCCCCACAGCAAAGATCTCTGGAAACACCATATATTTT.